This T cell receptor (beta chain) derives from a study of T cell responses to AZD1222 COVID-19 vaccine. General observations from the study: The donor group comprised mostly white British people and more females; the analysis possibly underestimated clonal diversity.

Remarks on this clone: Its antigen is unidentified.

Profiling relied on immunoSEQ multiplex PCR, and the TCRdb table lists in-frame clones only, not all of them. Among tens of thousands of clones listed, approximately 90% were seen once. This CDR3 contains 14 residues. Trimming cost V 4 bases and J 0 bases, with 9 bases left between them. Germline V CDR1 and CDR2: SGHRS, YFSETQ. This clonotype originated in an adult who received the AZD1222 COVID-19 vaccine. The input for sequencing was peripheral blood, taken 28 days after the second AZD1222 dose. The gene calls are TRBV5-1 and TRBJ2-3; D possibly corresponds to TRBD1 (5 bases). The CDR3 loop is CASSRTLSTDTQYF. The CDR3 DNA reads TGCGCCAGCAGCCGGACACTTAGCACAGATACGCAGTATTTT.